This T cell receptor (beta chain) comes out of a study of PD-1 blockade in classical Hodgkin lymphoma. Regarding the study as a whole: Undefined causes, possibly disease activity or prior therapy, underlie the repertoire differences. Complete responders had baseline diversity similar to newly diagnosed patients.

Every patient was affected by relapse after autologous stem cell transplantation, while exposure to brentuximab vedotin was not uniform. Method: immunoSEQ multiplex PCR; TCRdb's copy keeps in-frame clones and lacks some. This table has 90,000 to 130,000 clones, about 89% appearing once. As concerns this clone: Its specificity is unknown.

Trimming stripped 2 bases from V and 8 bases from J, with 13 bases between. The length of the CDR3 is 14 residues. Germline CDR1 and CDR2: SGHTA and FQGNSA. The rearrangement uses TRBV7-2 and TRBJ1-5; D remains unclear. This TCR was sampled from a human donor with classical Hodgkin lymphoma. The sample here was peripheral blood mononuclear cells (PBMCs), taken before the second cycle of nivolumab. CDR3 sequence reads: CASSLLAGKKPQHF. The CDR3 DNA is TGTGCCAGCAGCTTACTGGCGGGAAAGAAGCCCCAGCATTTT.